This T cell receptor (beta chain) came from a study of cytomegalovirus exposure and HLA in healthy donors (dated by TCRdb to about 2017). Study-wide context: According to an earlier analysis of a few hundred of the donors, about 179 million T cells yielded 90 million to 130 million unique TCR beta sequences and approximately 300 Gb of sequence data. Roughly 300 gigabases of sequencing data and 75 million to 85 million unique TCR sequences made up an early release that covered several hundred HLA-typed donors. Among the roughly 400 genotyped donors, around 81% belonged to the genetic ancestry cluster associated with self-reported Caucasian donors. The study was designed to test whether signatures of past pathogen exposure could be identified by cataloging public T cell receptors. Using immunosequencing, the study profiled T cell repertoires from about 620 subjects and related those repertoires to cytomegalovirus serostatus. Along with the approximately 700-subject first cohort, a separate validation cohort of approximately 110 different subjects was used. The study combined high-throughput TCR immunosequencing, statistical association of individual TCRs with disease status, and machine learning to predict cytomegalovirus infection status. To study patterns of TCR occurrence, a later analysis re-analyzed previously published TCR beta repertoires from just over 650 donors and added high-resolution HLA genotyping. Rather than using new phenotypic data, the later analysis identified candidate immune exposures from TCR beta sequences and from how often those sequences occurred across donors. To decide whether each TCR beta V gene segment behaved as functional or pseudogenic, an earlier analysis of some 600 of the donors relied on high-throughput TCR beta sequencing. Alongside the repertoire data, information on donor age, sex, ethnicity and CMV serostatus was compiled. In a later genetic analysis, genome-wide SNP genotypes for 398 of the 666 donors were used, and that subset was treated as a discovery cohort. All discovery cohort repertoires had been generated using a single sequencing platform. Both class I and class II loci were covered by HLA typing, at four-digit resolution. Typing coverage varied by locus: about 629-630 donors for A, B, C, DRB1 and DQB1; roughly 560 for DQA1; some 610 for DPA1; approximately 470 for DPB1. Roughly 5 DR-DQ haplotypes were handled as single units for association and clustering, since linkage in the cohort was strong. Among 398 genotyped donors of the cohort, an average of roughly 240,000 unique TCR beta nucleotide sequences were sequenced per donor, roughly a sixth of them non-productive. Here is what the overall study found, with its caveats: In vitro tests confirmed that a few of the cytomegalovirus-associated TCR beta chains recognize cytomegalovirus antigens. The cohort was sequenced for TCR beta chains only, and without alpha or paired-chain data the features that could be detected were limited. In a later analysis, TCR association rates were found to vary across HLA loci, with the most associated TCRs seen for DRB1 alleles and the fewest for HLA-C alleles. Because the 87-base-pair reads could not distinguish some IMGT-functional V segments, including TRBV6-2 and TRBV6-3, those segments were excluded. In a later analysis, HLA-associated TCR beta chains were found to be more clonally expanded and to have lower generation probabilities than equally common non-associated chains. When HLA alleles, especially DR and DQ, strongly co-occurred, attributing TCR associations to individual alleles was difficult. Across donors, most TCR sequences were observed very rarely, whereas some public TCRs were present in many individuals. Broadly in line with IMGT annotations, most TCR beta V segments showed up in productive rearrangements about 87% or about 30% of the time in an earlier analysis of several hundred of the donors. A later analysis associated about 17,000 TCR beta sequences with specific HLA alleles at a false discovery rate of 0.05. In a later analysis, most CMV-associated TCR beta chains were found to appear HLA-restricted, with HLA associations seemingly driven largely by CMV exposure. The authors suggested that the approach could potentially be generalized to other disease states and immunological phenotypes. In both the original and validation cohorts, the classifier was reported to diagnose cytomegalovirus status with high specificity and sensitivity. Presence/absence analyses assumed roughly uniform sequencing depth across donors, an assumption that may not hold. A total of roughly 160 TCR beta chains were listed by the study as associated with cytomegalovirus. A further reported finding was that TCR beta sequences accurately predicted the HLA-A and HLA-B alleles for most subjects in the first cohort. HLA typing was unavailable for some donors at each locus, so association tests used only the typed subset. Correlated functional status among segregating V segments might reflect linkage disequilibrium, but an unknown experimental factor could not be ruled out. Seventeen rarely observed V segments, including chromosome 9 orphons, were excluded from the earlier analysis of about 600 of the donors because counts were too low. Immune exposure information for the cohort was limited to CMV serostatus. A later genetic analysis associated a missense DCLRE1C variant with V-gene and J-gene trimming of TCR beta chains, and an independent cohort replicated the association. The sequencing pipeline was judged likely to have produced a cluster of highly shared sequence variants as a technical artifact. Compared with the approximately 710-donor mean, donors in an Asian-associated ancestry cluster had fewer N-insertions in productive TCRs, according to a later genetic analysis. According to a later analysis, parvovirus B19, influenza, CMV and Epstein-Barr virus appeared linked to several top co-occurrence clusters.

Libraries came from the immunoSEQ multiplex PCR assay. For the multiplex PCR, a mixture combining 60 forward primers for TCR Vbeta segments and 13 reverse primers for TCR Jbeta segments was used. Amplification of the CDR3 region of rearranged TCR beta genes was performed with a multiplex PCR assay on genomic DNA. The Illumina HiSeq System was used to sequence the amplified TCR beta libraries as 87-base-pair reads. The study's processing was this. A later analysis counted some 74 million unique TCR beta chains across the 700 or so repertoires, and some 11 million of these chains were shared by at least two donors. To remove PCR and sequencing errors, raw reads were error-corrected and collapsed into unique sequences using a nearest-neighbor algorithm that merged closely related sequences. Alignment of CDR3 sequences to IMGT reference sequences was used to assign V, D and J gene segments. For a sequence to be retained, a match of at least six nucleotides was required to both a V gene segment and a J gene segment. A rearrangement was called productive if the CDR3 had no stop codons and remained in frame with V and J, and every other rearrangement was called non-productive. Following IMGT convention, CDR3 was defined as the stretch from the second conserved V-encoded cysteine to the conserved J-encoded phenylalanine. In an earlier analysis of 500 to 650 of the donors, sequences lacking an unambiguous match to a single V gene segment were excluded. An earlier analysis of 587 of the donors classified V segments as functional when productive rearrangements were above 56.7% and as segregating when the standard deviation between donors was above 5%. A statistical classification framework was built to diagnose cytomegalovirus status from the catalog of TCR beta chain sequences. V and J gene assignment, in a later analysis, came from comparing TCR nucleotide sequences with IMGT/GENE-DB human TR gene sequences. Using the TCRdist pipeline, a later analysis assigned CDR3 sequences along with most-parsimonious VDJ recombination scenarios. In a later analysis, every TCR beta chain was defined by the combination of its CDR3 amino acid sequence and its V-gene family, and reads without a unique V-gene family were dropped. A later analysis removed several hundred highly shared, low-generation-probability nucleotide sequences to deal with suspected cross-contamination and a sequencing artifact. In a later analysis, a clonal expansion index for each public chain was calculated from normalized within-repertoire ranks of inferred template counts. In a later analysis, generation probabilities were computed with a VDJ recombination model fitted to out-of-frame rearrangements, and the resulting probabilities were checked against IGoR. Hypergeometric tests were used in a later analysis to score TCR-TCR, TCR-HLA and TCR-CMV co-occurrence, with a repertoire-size bias correction applied to the TCR pairs. A later analysis estimated false discovery rates by permuting HLA or CMV assignments 20 times. In a later analysis, co-occurring TCRs were grouped using DBSCAN, and TCRdist sequence similarity was added for clustering within HLA-allele-positive subsets. Co-occurrence clustering excluded repertoires with fewer than 30,000 or more than 120,000 public chains, plus five with anomalous nucleotide sharing. As stored in TCRdb, this immuneACCESS dataset retains in-frame rearrangements with V and J assigned. A fraction of the clones does not appear; measured against another copy, unresolved V genes explain less than half of the discrepancy, and the remainder lacks a known reason. The V and J calls and the clone size are those of that table, but D and trimming were determined from the DNA. The sample table records approximately 130,000 clones; more than 80% of these occur just once. Under 7% of the sample is taken by the ten largest.

Reading from cysteine to phenylalanine, the CDR3 counts 15 amino acids. Only the CDR3 DNA stays, 45 bases, in frame from base 1. From a lookup of the germline V gene (reference sequence), CDR1 and CDR2 are LNHDA and SQIVND. The junction carries 9 bases between V and J, which are trimmed by 1 base and 0 bases respectively. About this clone: What this receptor recognizes is not known. Base qualities were left out, and no much larger clone turns up one base away.

In total, over 600 healthy bone marrow donors made up the cohort. Cohort members were all nominally healthy when sampled, although unrecorded immune exposures were likely present. The donor was CMV seropositive and was included in the group of around 300 seropositive cohort members. A peripheral blood sample was collected from each donor, and TCR beta sequencing was performed on peripheral blood mononuclear cells. The Qiagen DNeasy Blood Extraction Kit was used to extract genomic DNA from the blood cell samples. The specimen was PBMCs. The chain couples TRBV19 to TRBJ1-1, with a tentative D gene TRBD1 over 6 matching bases. This sequence originates from a woman between 25 and 40 years old in good health and CMV-seropositive. The CDR3: CASSIGGHMNTEAFF. The DNA is as follows: TGTGCCAGTAGTATAGGGGGGCACATGAACACTGAAGCTTTCTTT.